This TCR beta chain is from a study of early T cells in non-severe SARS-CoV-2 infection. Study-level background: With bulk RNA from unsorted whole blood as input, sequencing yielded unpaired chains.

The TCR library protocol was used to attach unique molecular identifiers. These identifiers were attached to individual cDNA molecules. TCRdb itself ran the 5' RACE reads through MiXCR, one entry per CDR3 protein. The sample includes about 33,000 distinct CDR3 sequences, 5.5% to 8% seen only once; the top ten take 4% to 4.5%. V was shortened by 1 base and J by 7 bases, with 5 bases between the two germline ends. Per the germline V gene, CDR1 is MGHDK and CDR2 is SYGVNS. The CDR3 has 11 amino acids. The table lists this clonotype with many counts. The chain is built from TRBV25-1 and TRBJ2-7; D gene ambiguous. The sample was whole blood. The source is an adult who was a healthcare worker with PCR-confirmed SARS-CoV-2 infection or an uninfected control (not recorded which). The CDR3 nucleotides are TGTGCCAGCAGTGAATCCGGAGAGCAGTACTTC. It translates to CASSESGEQYF.